This TCR beta chain is from a study of blood T cell repertoires in COVID-19. Study-level background: PBMCs, B-cell-depleted T cells, or T cells were the source of the cDNA or gDNA that made up the material.

Germline-derived CDR1 and CDR2 are SQVTM and ANQGSEA. Germline trimming cut 5 bases from V and 3 bases from J; bases unmatched to any gene: 4. This CDR3 is built from 13 residues. Clinical history reported by participants formed the basis on which cohorts were assigned. Exposed study participants had met a COVID-19 case within 2 weeks before entry. Study processing details: Amplification with reference gene primers provided the estimates of nucleated cell counts. Sequenced by immunoSEQ multiplex PCR; TCRdb stores in-frame clones only, minus some. D and trimming were read from the DNA, whereas the V and J calls and clone size are those reported in that table. The table records 140,000 to 150,000 clones, 84% of them present only once.

The sequence was obtained from a woman between 45 and 65 years old who had been exposed to COVID-19. Sequencing used PBMCs or T cells enriched from blood (not recorded which). V is TRBV29-1 and J is TRBJ1-5; TRBD1 agrees at 7 bases. CDR3 coding DNA: TGCAGCGTTAACAGGGGAGTCAATCAGCCCCAGCATTTT. Translated, it gives CSVNRGVNQPQHF.